Sequencing of this T cell receptor beta chain was carried out in a study of T cell repertoires in cytomegalovirus infection. Study overall: Both recently identified HLA-C-restricted and well-studied HLA-B-restricted CMV epitopes were used in the study. The public TCR beta signatures pointed to both CMV infection and matching HLA type. Findings of the study overall: HLA-C-restricted, CMV-specific TCR beta clonotypes were dominant ex vivo. Adding up the frequency of public TCR beta families identified people who carried CMV plus the relevant HLA.

Points on this clonotype: The antigen remains undetermined.

One entry per CDR3 protein results from TCRdb running MiXCR on the reads. The profile covers about 35,000 distinct CDR3 sequences, with about 50% appearing a single time and 75% to 95% taken by the ten largest. The CDR3 contains 15 residues. Trimming took 5 bases from V and 2 from J, leaving 13 bases between them. Germline CDR1 is MNHNS and CDR2 is SASEGT. This clonotype was obtained from a human donor in good health (CMV status not recorded). Some clones in this sample may be carry-over from other donors' samples. The V and J genes are TRBV6-1 and TRBJ2-1; D may be TRBD1 (5 bases). The source was CD8+ T cells from cultured PBMCs, collected from culture after CMV antigen stimulation. The DNA of the CDR3 is TGTGCCAGCAGTTACGGCAGGGCGGCCTACAATGAGCAGTTCTTC. Its protein is CASSYGRAAYNEQFF.